This T cell receptor (beta chain) stems from a study of T cells in narcolepsy. General study points: In some patient and control memory CD4+ samples, autoreactive clones were absent. Reportedly, autoreactive clonotypes were serially detected in patients' blood but not controls'.

The assay was immunoSEQ multiplex PCR, and TCRdb's table has in-frame clones only and misses some. The sample has 11,000 or so clones, about 94% seen once. On this clone: Its antigen is as yet unknown.

Material for sequencing was CD45RA- memory CD4+ T cells from PBMCs. This receptor was identified in a human donor with narcolepsy.

DNA for the CDR3: TGTGCCAGCAGCTTAAATTCAGGGAACACTGAAGCTTTCTTT. Translating gives CASSLNSGNTEAFF. V is TRBV7-9 and J is TRBJ1-1; D uncertain. Looked up from germline, CDR1 is SEHNR and CDR2 is FQNEAQ (reference sequence). V lost 2 bases and J lost 1, with 8 bases in between. CDR3 length: 14 amino acids.